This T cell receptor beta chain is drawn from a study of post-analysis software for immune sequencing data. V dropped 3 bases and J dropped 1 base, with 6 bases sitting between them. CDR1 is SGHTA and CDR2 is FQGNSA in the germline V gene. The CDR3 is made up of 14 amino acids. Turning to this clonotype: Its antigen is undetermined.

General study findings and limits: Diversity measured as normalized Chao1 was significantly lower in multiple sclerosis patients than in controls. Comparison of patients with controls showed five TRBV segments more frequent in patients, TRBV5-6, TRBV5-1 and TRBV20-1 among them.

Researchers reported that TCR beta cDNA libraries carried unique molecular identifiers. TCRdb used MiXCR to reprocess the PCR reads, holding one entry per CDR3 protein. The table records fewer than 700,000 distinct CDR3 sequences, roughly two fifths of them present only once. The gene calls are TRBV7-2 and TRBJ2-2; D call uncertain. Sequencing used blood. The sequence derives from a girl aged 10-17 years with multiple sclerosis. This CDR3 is CASSFIQNTGELFF. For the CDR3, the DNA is TGTGCCAGCAGCTTCATCCAGAACACCGGGGAGCTGTTTTTT.